The source of this T cell receptor (beta chain) is a study of T cell responses to AZD1222 COVID-19 vaccine. This clone was picked up one time. Sequencing was performed with immunoSEQ multiplex PCR; in TCRdb, only in-frame clones are kept and a portion is missing. There are under 150,000 clones in the sample; about nine tenths occur only once, and 18% lies in the top ten. The CDR3 spans 13 residues. Germline V gene sequence: CDR1 SGDLS, CDR2 YYNGEE. The germline V and J ends were trimmed by 2 bases and 6 bases, with 10 bases remaining between them. V is TRBV9 and J is TRBJ2-3; D is uncertain. Sequencing used peripheral blood, obtained on day 0 of MenACWY control vaccination. The clonotype originates from an adult in good health. The CDR3 DNA follows: TGTGCCAGCAGCGTCCCTCCGGTCGATACGCAGTATTTT. It specifies CASSVPPVDTQYF.